One and the same sample provided the 3 T cell receptor beta chains below, sequenced in a study of PD-L1 blockade in urothelial cancer. Documented time point: peripheral blood 6 weeks after treatment start. Sequencing was performed with immunoSEQ multiplex PCR; in TCRdb, only in-frame clones are kept and a portion is missing. The data show some 50,000 clones, with approximately 85% seen just once and around 1.9% held by the top ten. Material: PBMCs, obtained around atezolizumab (anti-PD-L1) treatment. Receptor source: a man aged 50 or older with urothelial cancer.

This clone is a singleton in its sample. V is TRBV2 and J is TRBJ1-1; a weak D match, TRBD1 (6 bases). The CDR3 extends over 15 amino acids. Between the trimmed V and J ends, which lost 1 base and 1 base, there was a span of 10 bases. Germline CDR1 is SNHLY and CDR2 is FYNNEI. The CDR3 DNA reads TGTGCCAGCAGTGAAGTAGGGGGACAGAACACTGAAGCTTTCTTT. Translated, it gives CASSEVGGQNTEAFF.

The chain joins TRBV23-1 to TRBJ2-1; perhaps TRBD2 as D (6 bases). TRBV23-1 is reported as an ORF; its role is uncertain. V shed 3 bases and J shed 4 bases, with 22 bases lying between them. The CDR3 consists of 18 residues. The CDR3 sequence: CASSQRCRRDDMYNEQFF. As DNA, the CDR3 is TGCGCCAGCAGTCAGAGGTGTCGGCGGGACGATATGTACAATGAGCAGTTCTTC.

This chain joins TRBV6-5 and TRBJ2-7; D may be TRBD1 (6 bases). The CDR3 spans 14 residues. Trimming shortened V by 5 bases and J by 3 bases, and 14 bases separated the two germline ends. The germline gives CDR1 MNHEY, CDR2 SVGAGI. CDR3 in amino acids: CASSPGQHNYEQYF. The CDR3 DNA reads as TGTGCCAGCAGTCCGGGACAACATAACTACGAGCAGTACTTC.